A single sample is the source of the 11 T cell receptor beta chains below, sequenced in a study of blood T cell repertoires in COVID-19. Some clones are missing from TCRdb's copy, which holds only in-frame ones; the method was immunoSEQ multiplex PCR. The sample shows tens of thousands of clones, 87% of them seen only once. The source material was peripheral blood. These receptors were taken from a man aged 60 to 69 with COVID-19, enrolled during active disease.

The rearrangement joins TRBV5-1 to TRBJ2-1, with D maybe TRBD1 (6 bases). The V and J ends lost 5 bases and 6 bases respectively, with 18 bases between them. Germline-derived CDR1 and CDR2 are SGHRS and YFSETQ. The length of the CDR3 is 15 residues. The CDR3 reads CASRPTGTTFNEQFF. The CDR3 DNA reads as TGCGCCAGCAGGCCAACAGGGACGACTTTCAATGAGCAGTTCTTC. The entire variable domain, with the rest obtained from reference TRBV5-1 and TRBJ2-1, is as follows: KAGVTQTPRYLIKTRGQQVTLSCSPISGHRSVSWYQQTPGQGLQFLFEYFSETQRNKGNFPGRFSGRQFSNSRSEMNVSTLELGDSALYLCASRPTGTTFNEQFFGPGTRLTVL.

The rearrangement joins TRBV5-1 to TRBJ2-7; 8 bases align to TRBD2. Germline-derived CDR1 and CDR2 are SGHRS and YFSETQ. CDR3 length: 14 amino acids. Losses at the gene ends were 0 bases for V and 5 bases for J; bases not matched to a gene: 4. The CDR3 nucleotides read TGCGCCAGCAGCTTGGGAAGCGGGAGAAACGAGCAGTACTTC. It specifies CASSLGSGRNEQYF.

This chain links TRBV5-4 with TRBJ2-1; 14 positions agree with TRBD2. J gave up 8 bases and V 4 bases, and 5 bases lay outside the gene matches. The V gene's germline CDR1 is SGHNT and CDR2 YYREEE (reference sequence). The CDR3 contains 15 residues. CDR3 sequence: CASSPGLAGVDEQFF. CDR3 nucleotide sequence: TGTGCCAGCAGCCCGGGACTAGCGGGAGTGGATGAGCAGTTCTTC.

V and J are TRBV5-4 and TRBJ2-3, with D possibly TRBD2 on 6 matching bases. The CDR3 contains 14 residues. Germline CDR1 SGHNT, CDR2 YYREEE (reference sequence). The V gene lost 4 bases and the J gene lost 0 bases, with 9 bases spanning the gap. The CDR3 reads CASSPRGSTDTQYF. CDR3 nucleotide sequence: TGTGCCAGCAGCCCGCGGGGTAGCACAGATACGCAGTATTTT.

V and J are TRBV27 and TRBJ1-5; D unresolved. Trimming took 2 bases from V and 1 from J, leaving 9 bases between them. CDR1 MNHEY and CDR2 SMNVEV come from the germline V gene (reference sequence). The CDR3 totals 15 residues. The CDR3 DNA sequence: TGTGCCAGCAGTTTAGTTGCAGGAAGCAATCAGCCCCAGCATTTT. Protein product: CASSLVAGSNQPQHF.

This chain links TRBV7-2 with TRBJ2-3; TRBD2 might be the D (5 bases). V shed 1 base and J shed 3 bases, with 8 bases lying between them. Germline-derived CDR1 and CDR2 are SGHTA and FQGNSA. The CDR3 runs to 14 residues. This CDR3 is CASSLVGGTDTQYF. CDR3 DNA: TGTGCCAGCAGCTTAGTTGGCGGGACAGATACGCAGTATTTT.

The J gene is TRBJ1-3, the V gene TRBV4-2; D not resolved. The V end lost 4 bases, the J end lost 0 bases, and 4 bases lay between the germline ends. CDR1 and CDR2 from the germline V gene are LGHNA and YNFKEQ. The CDR3 covers 13 residues. CDR3 loop: CASSPPSGNTIYF. The CDR3 bases are TGTGCCAGCAGCCCTCCCTCTGGAAACACCATATATTTT.

J is TRBJ1-5 and V is TRBV19; TRBD1 agrees at 7 bases. V gave up 4 bases and J gave up 10 bases; unmatched junction bases: 10. From germline, CDR1 is LNHDA and CDR2 SQIVND (reference sequence). The CDR3 is made up of 14 amino acids. The chain's CDR3 is CASSKGAKSYPQHF. In nucleotides, the CDR3 is TGTGCCAGTAGTAAGGGGGCTAAAAGCTATCCCCAGCATTTT.

The genes are TRBV30 and TRBJ1-4; 7 bases agree with TRBD1. Unmatched junction bases numbered 10, after V lost 3 bases and J lost 6 bases. This CDR3 has 15 residues. The germline V gene encodes CDR1 GTSNPN and CDR2 SVGIG (reference sequence). CDR3 sequence (DNA): TGTGCCTGGAGCGCGGTCGGACAGGCCGATGAAAAACTGTTTTTT. Amino acids: CAWSAVGQADEKLFF.

The chain carries TRBV12-5 and TRBJ2-5; no firm D call. The CDR3 runs 12 residues. The germline CDR1 and CDR2 sequences are LGHNT and FRNRAP. V was clipped by 6 bases and J by 3 bases, with 8 bases between them. The CDR3 bases are TGTGCTAGTGGCCTATCGAAAGAGACCCAGTACTTC. Amino acid sequence: CASGLSKETQYF.

V gene TRBV11-3 combines with J gene TRBJ2-1; D possibly corresponds to TRBD1 (5 bases). V lost 1 base, J lost 10 bases, and 11 bases lay in between. Germline CDR1 is SGHNT and CDR2 is YENEEA. The CDR3 runs 13 residues. The CDR3 reads CASSLGGRGEQFF. CDR3 DNA: TGTGCCAGCAGCTTAGGAGGTAGGGGAGAGCAGTTCTTC.